The 18 T cell receptor beta chains below all came from one sample that was sequenced in a study of cytomegalovirus exposure and HLA in healthy donors. The PCR employed 60 Vbeta primers together with 13 Jbeta primers. Using immunoSEQ multiplex PCR, the repertoire was profiled, and TCRdb retains in-frame clones only, with some absent. The sample has some 140,000 clones, roughly 79% seen once. What was sequenced was PBMCs. These receptors all come from a male donor in good health and CMV-seronegative.

This chain connects TRBV2 to TRBJ2-3, with D perhaps matching TRBD2 (5 bases). The germline gives CDR1 SNHLY, CDR2 FYNNEI. This CDR3 spans 15 amino acids. Trimming shortened V by 6 bases and J by 5 bases, and 18 bases separated the two germline ends. In nucleotides, the CDR3 is TGTGCCAGCAGCGTTCCGGGCCTGGCGGGAGATACGCAGTATTTT. Translating it yields CASSVPGLAGDTQYF.

The CDR3 reads CASSTQTGSLYNEQFF. In DNA, the CDR3 is TGTGCCAGCAGCACACAAACCGGGTCCCTCTACAATGAGCAGTTCTTC. V usage is TRBV7-2 and J usage is TRBJ2-1; D remains unclear. The CDR3 covers 16 residues. Germline values: CDR1 SGHTA, CDR2 FQGNSA. Trimming stripped 5 bases from V and 3 bases from J, with 17 bases between.

This chain joins TRBV6-5 and TRBJ1-1; 7 bases match TRBD1. Unmatched junction bases numbered 10, after V lost 7 bases and J lost 11 bases. From germline, CDR1 is MNHEY and CDR2 SVGAGI. The CDR3 runs 12 residues. For the CDR3, the DNA is TGTGCCAGCACCAAGACAGGGTACGGGGCTTTCTTT. Encoded protein: CASTKTGYGAFF.

The chain recombines TRBV5-8 with TRBJ1-6; the match to TRBD1 covers 8 bases. The length of the CDR3 is 15 residues. CDR1 is SGHTS and CDR2 is YDEGEE in the germline V gene. V trimming: 4 bases; J trimming: 4 bases; junction bases outside the gene matches: 4. The CDR3 reads CASSRQGRYNSPLHF. CDR3 in DNA: TGTGCCAGCAGCCGACAGGGGAGGTATAATTCACCCCTCCACTTT. Combining the CDR3 with reference TRBV5-8 and TRBJ1-6 gives the whole variable domain EAGVTQSPTHLIKTRGQQATLRCSPISGHTSVYWYQQALGLGLQFLLWYDEGEERNRGNFPPRFSGRQFPNYSSELNVNALELEDSALYLCASSRQGRYNSPLHFGNGTRLTVT.

The chain combines TRBV11-2 with TRBJ2-1; TRBD2 matches at 8 bases. J was trimmed by 2 bases and V by 0 bases; bases with no gene match: 0. This CDR3 is 15 amino acids long. The V gene's germline CDR1 is SGHAT and CDR2 FQNNGV. The CDR3 DNA follows: TGTGCCAGCAGCTTAGAGACTAGCGCCTACAATGAGCAGTTCTTC. It translates to CASSLETSAYNEQFF.

The chain joins TRBV10-3 to TRBJ2-5, with 7 bases identical to TRBD1. CDR1 ENHRY and CDR2 SYGVKD come from the germline V gene. Losses at the gene ends were 11 bases for V and 1 base for J; bases not matched to a gene: 7. The CDR3 totals 13 residues. Written as DNA, the CDR3 is TGTGCCTCCCAGGGGACAGTCCAAGAGACCCAGTACTTC. Amino acids: CASQGTVQETQYF.

The CDR3 sequence is CASRVFGSEDYEQYF. The CDR3 DNA follows: TGTGCCAGCAGGGTCTTCGGGTCAGAAGATTACGAGCAGTACTTC. The chain links TRBV6-6 to TRBJ2-7; D unclear. This CDR3 comprises 15 residues. Trimming pared 6 bases from V and 4 bases from J, leaving 19 bases between. Germline V lookup: CDR1 MNHNY, CDR2 SVGAGI (reference sequence).

This clone was counted many times. The chain carries TRBV6-1 and TRBJ1-4, with 10 bases matching TRBD1. J gave up 4 bases and V 11 bases, and 7 bases lay outside the gene matches. The CDR3 covers 14 residues. The germline CDR1 and CDR2 sequences are MNHNS and SASEGT. CDR3 amino acids: CAGGQGGGNEKLFF. The CDR3 DNA reads TGTGCCGGCGGACAGGGGGGAGGTAATGAAAAACTGTTTTTT.

The gene calls are TRBV7-2 and TRBJ2-7; 10 bases match TRBD1. Germline loops: CDR1 SGHTA, CDR2 FQGNSA. With 4 bases clipped from V and 2 bases from J, the junction kept 2 bases outside the gene matches. CDR3 length: 14 residues. CDR3 coding DNA: TGTGCCAGCAGCTCCGGGACAGGGGCCTACGAGCAGTACTTC. It is translated as CASSSGTGAYEQYF. Based on the CDR3 plus reference TRBV7-2 and TRBJ2-7, the full variable domain is GAGVSQSPSNKVTEKGKDVELRCDPISGHTALYWYRQSLGQGLEFLIYFQGNSAPDKSGLPSDRFSAERTGGSVSTLTIQRTQQEDSAVYLCASSSGTGAYEQYFGPGTRLTVT.

The chain recombines TRBV10-2 with TRBJ2-5, with TRBD1 matching 7 bases. Near its end, the DNA agrees better with TRBJ2-7, so the J call may be wrong. Germline loops: CDR1 WSHSY, CDR2 SAAADI. The CDR3 spans 14 residues. The CDR3 reads CASGTGTDPYEQYF. The CDR3 coding sequence is TGCGCCAGCGGTACCGGGACAGACCCCTACGAGCAGTACTTC.

The genes are TRBV19 and TRBJ1-6; D is uncertain. The CDR3 is made up of 14 amino acids. Per germline, CDR1 LNHDA and CDR2 SQIVND (reference sequence). Trimming pared 5 bases from V and 7 bases from J, leaving 12 bases between. The chain's CDR3 is CASSPRQVNSPLHF. The CDR3 DNA sequence: TGTGCCAGTAGTCCGCGACAAGTGAATTCACCCCTCCACTTT.

This clone was counted between two and nine times. DNA for the CDR3: TGTGCCAGCAGTGAAGAGGAGTCCGGGGAGCTGTTTTTT. It specifies CASSEEESGELFF. This sequence joins TRBV6-4 and TRBJ2-2; no clear D gene. CDR1 is MRHNA and CDR2 is SNTAGT in the germline V gene. Deletions cut 3 bases from V and 6 bases from J, with 8 bases between. The CDR3 is 13 residues long.

This rearrangement joins TRBV27 to TRBJ2-7; the match to TRBD2 covers 7 bases. V was pared by 6 bases and J by 5 bases, with 4 bases of the junction left unmatched. The germline gives CDR1 MNHEY, CDR2 SMNVEV (reference sequence). This CDR3 comprises 12 residues. In DNA, the CDR3 is TGTGCCAGCAGCCCGGCGGGGGACGAGCAGTACTTC. It yields the protein CASSPAGDEQYF.

This clone was observed a few times. The chain combines TRBV9 with TRBJ2-7; 7 bases line up with TRBD1. The V gene's germline CDR1 is SGDLS and CDR2 YYNGEE. The V and J ends lost 4 bases and 5 bases, in that order; junction bases with no gene match: 12. This CDR3 spans 15 amino acids. CDR3 amino acids: CASSSLGDSYHEQYF. DNA of the CDR3: TGTGCCAGCAGCTCCCTCGGGGACAGTTACCACGAGCAGTACTTC.

This clone was seen more than once but under ten times. J is TRBJ2-6 and V is TRBV10-2; D remains unclear. The V gene's germline CDR1 is WSHSY and CDR2 SAAADI. There are 15 residues in the CDR3. Trimming left V 3 bases short and J 0 bases short, with 6 bases between. CDR3 in amino acids: CASSEHDSGANVLTF. The DNA for the CDR3 is TGCGCCAGCAGTGAACACGACTCTGGGGCCAACGTCCTGACTTTC.

V usage is TRBV2 and J usage is TRBJ2-1; 7 nucleotides match TRBD1. The CDR3 covers 14 residues. After removal of 5 bases from V and 6 bases from J, the junction contained 7 bases not matched to a gene. Germline V lookup: CDR1 SNHLY, CDR2 FYNNEI. CDR3 region: CASSLRDSGNEQFF. The DNA of the CDR3 is TGTGCCAGCAGTCTCCGGGACAGTGGCAATGAGCAGTTCTTC.

The chain employs TRBV30 and TRBJ2-6; a possible D gene is TRBD1 (6 bases). V was trimmed by 5 bases and J by 2 bases, leaving 13 bases between them. The CDR3 is made up of 15 amino acids. Per germline, CDR1 GTSNPN and CDR2 SVGIG (reference sequence). CDR3 amino acids: CAWDLRGTGANVLTF. The CDR3 DNA follows: TGTGCCTGGGATCTCAGGGGCACTGGGGCCAACGTCCTGACTTTC.

This clone was seen a few times. This chain joins TRBV7-6 and TRBJ1-4; TRBD1 matches at 7 bases. Germline CDR1 and CDR2: SGHVS and FNYEAQ. CDR3 length: 14 amino acids. The junction had 4 bases not matched to a gene; V was cut back by 5 bases and J by 4 bases. The CDR3, as DNA: TGTGCCAGCAGCCCGGGACAGCTTAATGAAAAACTGTTTTTT. It specifies CASSPGQLNEKLFF.